The 25 T cell receptor beta chains below come from one sample, sequenced in a study of blood T cells in healthy people across ages. The second PCR ran about 6 to 12 cycles with a sample-barcoded 5' primer and J-beta primers. Via MiXCR, TCRdb re-called the 5' RACE reads, giving one row per CDR3 protein. The sample yields around 1,000,000 distinct CDR3 sequences, less than 25% seen once. In addition, the sample was reused for a study of T cells of mothers and their children.

Sequencing was done on a sample of blood. The receptor set was obtained from a girl aged 2-9 years in good health.

The chain combines TRBV4-2 with TRBJ1-1; 10 bases fit TRBD1. The CDR3 sequence is 15 residues long. Germline V gives CDR1 LGHNA, CDR2 YNFKEQ. The V segment lost 4 bases and the J segment 4 bases; nucleotides outside the gene matches: 6. The CDR3 DNA reads as TGTGCCAGCAGCCCCCGGGACAGGGGAGGCACTGAAGCTTTCTTT. Its translation: CASSPRDRGGTEAFF.

This clonotype was seen only a few times. CDR3 bases: TGTGCCAGCAGCCCACTTTCCGGACCCGGCCAGGGCTACACCTTC. This encodes CASSPLSGPGQGYTF. This sequence joins TRBV14 and TRBJ1-2, with D unresolved. In germline, CDR1 is SGHDN, CDR2 FVKESK. Between the trimmed V and J ends, which lost 4 bases and 8 bases, there was a span of 20 bases. This CDR3 region has 15 residues. Filled out from reference TRBV14 and TRBJ1-2, the complete variable domain reads EAGVTQFPSHSVIEKGQTVTLRCDPISGHDNLYWYRRVMGKEIKFLLHFVKESKQDESGMPNNRFLAERTGGTYSTLKVQPAELEDSGVYFCASSPLSGPGQGYTFGSGTRLTVV.

This clonotype was observed a few times. The chain is built from TRBV5-1 and TRBJ2-6, with D possibly being TRBD1 or TRBD2 (5 bases each). Trimming pared 3 bases from V and 8 bases from J, leaving 18 bases between. CDR3 length: 16 amino acids. In germline, CDR1 is SGHRS, CDR2 YFSETQ. DNA for the CDR3: TGCGCCAGCAGCTCCGACCGGCATGGGGGATCCAACGTCCTGACTTTC. This codes for CASSSDRHGGSNVLTF.

The sample holds a few counts of this clonotype. This chain joins TRBV5-1 and TRBJ2-5; 13 bases align to TRBD2. The germline gives CDR1 SGHRS, CDR2 YFSETQ. This CDR3 contains 14 residues. V trimming: 7 bases; J trimming: 5 bases; junction bases outside the gene matches: 5. This chain's CDR3 is CASAGLAGEETQYF. The CDR3, as DNA: TGCGCCAGCGCTGGACTAGCGGGAGAGGAGACCCAGTACTTC. The whole variable domain, remainder taken from reference TRBV5-1 and TRBJ2-5, is KAGVTQTPRYLIKTRGQQVTLSCSPISGHRSVSWYQQTPGQGLQFLFEYFSETQRNKGNFPGRFSGRQFSNSRSEMNVSTLELGDSALYLCASAGLAGEETQYFGPGTRLLVL.

This clonotype has a handful of counts. The chain recombines TRBV7-2 with TRBJ2-2; D gene ambiguous. Trimming took 2 bases from V and 3 from J, leaving 10 bases between them. Germline CDR1 and CDR2: SGHTA and FQGNSA. There are 15 residues in the CDR3. The CDR3 spells CASSLRGSDTGELFF. The CDR3, as DNA: TGTGCCAGCAGCTTAAGAGGCTCGGACACCGGGGAGCTGTTTTTT.

Only a few counts were recorded for this clonotype. This sequence joins TRBV20-1 and TRBJ1-1; D remains ambiguous. The CDR3 runs to 8 residues. The germline V gene encodes CDR1 DFQATT and CDR2 SNEGSKA (reference sequence). CDR3 DNA: TGCAGCACCTCCTCAGCTTTCTTT. It codes for CSTSSAFF.

CDR3 sequence (DNA): TGTGCCGTCTTACCCGTAGGCGACAATGAGCAGTTCTTC. Its translation: CAVLPVGDNEQFF. The chain uses TRBV12-3 or TRBV12-4 and TRBJ2-1, with D uncertain. This CDR3 contains 13 residues. Trimming took off 11 bases at V and 5 bases at J, with 16 bases between the two ends.

This rearrangement joins TRBV3-1 to TRBJ2-5; perhaps TRBD1 as D (5 bases). The J call may be mistaken, given a closer DNA end match to TRBJ2-1. The CDR3 is made up of 14 amino acids. CDR1 is LGHDT and CDR2 is YNNKEL in the germline V gene (reference sequence). CDR3 coding DNA: TGTGCCAGCAGCAAAATGATCCAGGGTGGTGAGCAGTTCTTC. It codes for CASSKMIQGGEQFF.

This chain joins TRBV4-2 and TRBJ2-1; 10 nucleotides agree with TRBD2. The V gene end was trimmed by 6 bases and the J gene end by 4 bases; junction bases not matched to a gene: 6. The CDR3 extends over 15 amino acids. Per germline, CDR1 LGHNA and CDR2 YNFKEQ. CDR3 in DNA: TGTGCCAGCAGACTACTAGCGGGACCTTACAATGAGCAGTTCTTC. Translation: CASRLLAGPYNEQFF.

The chain has TRBV6-2 or TRBV6-3 and TRBJ2-5; 8 bases are a match to TRBD2. The J call may be mistaken, given a closer DNA end match to TRBJ2-1. The CDR3 length is 15 residues. Germline V lookup: CDR1 MNHEY, CDR2 SVGEGT. CDR3 sequence (DNA): TGTGCCAGCAGTTACGGGGCGGGGGGCCTGTATGAGCAGTTCTTC. Translated, it gives CASSYGAGGLYEQFF.

Ten or more counts support this clonotype. The V gene is TRBV11-2, the J gene TRBJ2-7; 10 bases line up with TRBD1. The CDR3 consists of 15 residues. The germline V gene encodes CDR1 SGHAT and CDR2 FQNNGV. V lost 3 bases to trimming and J lost 5 bases; unmatched junction nucleotides: 7. The CDR3 spells CASSFWGQGIHEQYF. CDR3 in DNA: TGTGCCAGCAGCTTCTGGGGACAGGGGATCCACGAGCAGTACTTC.

The chain combines TRBV29-1 with TRBJ2-5, with a tentative D call TRBD2 (5 bases). The end of the DNA is better explained by TRBJ2-1, so the J call may be wrong. Per the germline V gene, CDR1 is SQVTM and CDR2 is ANQGSEA. The length of the CDR3 is 17 residues. The CDR3 spells CSVAGRGFRVRGNEQFF. CDR3 nucleotides: TGCAGCGTTGCAGGTCGGGGATTTCGGGTTCGGGGCAATGAGCAGTTCTTC.

This clonotype was picked up a small number of times. This chain uses TRBV29-1 with TRBJ2-3, with a weak D call TRBD1 (7 bases). Germline V gene data show CDR1 as SQVTM and CDR2 as ANQGSEA. Deletions cut 5 bases from V and 1 base from J, with 13 bases between. The CDR3 spans 14 residues. The CDR3 here is CSVPGRGGTDTQYF. CDR3 in DNA: TGCAGCGTTCCGGGCAGGGGGGGCACAGATACGCAGTATTTT.

This clonotype was detected a few times. V is TRBV29-1 and J is TRBJ2-5; D may correspond to TRBD1 or TRBD2 (5 bases each). Germline V gene lookup returns CDR1 SQVTM and CDR2 ANQGSEA. Trimming removed 2 bases from V and 5 bases from J, with 12 bases in between. The CDR3 has 13 amino acids. CDR3 bases: TGCAGCGTTGAACAAGGGACGGAGGAGACCCAGTACTTC. Its protein product is CSVEQGTEETQYF.

The chain carries TRBV11-2 and TRBJ2-3; D is tentatively TRBD1 or TRBD2 (5 bases each). The CDR3 length is 15 residues. The ends were cut back, 0 bases at V and 4 bases at J, with 11 bases in the middle. The germline V gene encodes CDR1 SGHAT and CDR2 FQNNGV. Here the CDR3 DNA reads TGTGCCAGCAGCTTAGACGGTCGGGGCGCAGATACGCAGTATTTT. Translating gives CASSLDGRGADTQYF.

The chain couples TRBV7-9 to TRBJ1-4; D remains unclear. Germline V gives CDR1 SEHNR, CDR2 FQNEAQ (reference sequence). V shed 2 bases and J shed 7 bases, with 11 bases lying between them. The CDR3 is 14 residues long. CDR3 in DNA: TGTGCCAGCAGCTTACCCAGGTTTCCTGAAAAACTGTTTTTT. This sequence encodes CASSLPRFPEKLFF.

This clonotype was counted only a few times. The V gene is TRBV29-1, the J gene TRBJ2-3; 13 bases map to TRBD2. The germline CDR1 and CDR2 sequences are SQVTM and ANQGSEA. J was trimmed by 2 bases and V by 3 bases; bases with no gene match: 5. CDR3 length: 16 residues. The CDR3 sequence: CSVEGLAGPNTDTQYF. The CDR3 nucleotides are TGCAGCGTTGAGGGACTAGCGGGACCTAACACAGATACGCAGTATTTT.

This clonotype was seen only a few times. This chain links TRBV29-1 with TRBJ1-1, with D perhaps matching TRBD1 (5 bases). The CDR3 has 14 amino acids. The V gene's germline CDR1 is SQVTM and CDR2 ANQGSEA. Trimming shortened V by 6 bases and J by 0 bases, and 14 bases separated the two germline ends. The CDR3 sequence: CSVLWGGLNTEAFF. Here the CDR3 DNA reads TGCAGCGTCCTCTGGGGCGGCTTGAACACTGAAGCTTTCTTT.

This clonotype has a handful of counts. The V call is TRBV12-3 or TRBV12-4, the J call TRBJ1-2; D uncertain. V lost 6 bases to trimming and J lost 6 bases, with 14 bases between them. The CDR3 covers 13 residues. CDR3 sequence: CASSLRGFDGYTF. The CDR3, as DNA: TGTGCCAGCAGCCTAAGAGGTTTCGATGGCTACACCTTC.

This chain joins TRBV29-1 and TRBJ1-5; the D is unclear. Germline V gene lookup returns CDR1 SQVTM and CDR2 ANQGSEA. Trimming pared 3 bases from V and 0 bases from J, leaving 6 bases between. The CDR3 sequence is 13 residues long. Here the CDR3 DNA reads TGCAGCGTTGACGGACCTAGCAATCAGCCCCAGCATTTT. Encoded protein: CSVDGPSNQPQHF.

This clonotype occurred a few times. The germline gene is not matched at one end of the junction; a read error may be the cause. J is TRBJ2-3 and V is TRBV7-3, with 10 bases aligning to TRBD1. Germline V lookup: CDR1 SGHTA, CDR2 FQGTGA. The CDR3 is 14 residues long. For the CDR3, the DNA is TGCGCCAGCAGCTTGACAGGGGGCGGCGATACGCAGTATTTT. This encodes CASSLTGGGDTQYF.

This clonotype has just a few counts. This chain connects TRBV11-2 to TRBJ2-3, with D tentatively TRBD2 (5 bases). CDR1 and CDR2 from the germline V gene are SGHAT and FQNNGV. The CDR3 totals 13 residues. V gave up 6 bases and J gave up 3 bases, with 10 bases separating them. CDR3 sequence reads: CASRAGVTDTQYF. The CDR3, as DNA: TGTGCCAGCAGGGCCGGGGTAACAGATACGCAGTATTTT.

This chain connects TRBV24-1 to TRBJ2-3; D not certain. V gave up 1 base and J gave up 2 bases, with 15 bases separating them. Per the germline V gene, CDR1 is KGHDR and CDR2 is SFDVKD. The CDR3 has 17 amino acids. This CDR3 reads CATSDFVGDLFTDTQYF. The CDR3 bases are TGTGCCACCAGTGATTTTGTAGGAGACCTATTCACAGATACGCAGTATTTT.

For this clonotype: One end of the junction varies from germline; a read error may be responsible. For the CDR3, the DNA is TGCGCCAGCAGCCCATCGTACCGGGACGGATCCTACGAGCAGCACTTC. Protein sequence: CASSPSYRDGSYEQHF. The gene calls are TRBV4-3 and TRBJ2-7, with D perhaps TRBD1 or TRBD2 (5 bases each). Germline lookup yields CDR1 LGHNA and CDR2 YSLEER. CDR3 length equals 16 residues.

The rearrangement joins TRBV6-2 or TRBV6-3 to TRBJ2-7, with D unclear. Trimming cost V 1 base and J 7 bases, with 17 bases left between them. The CDR3 is 15 amino acids. CDR1 and CDR2 (germline): MNHEY, SVGEGT. In DNA form, the CDR3 reads TGTGCCAGCAGTTACTGGCAGGACCGTCCTGGGGAGCAGTACTTC. Its protein product is CASSYWQDRPGEQYF.